The 28 T cell receptor beta chains below were found in one sample sequenced in a study of blood T cells in healthy people across ages. For the second PCR, which ran for 7 to 11 cycles, a sample-barcoded 5' primer and a J-beta primer mix were used. TCRdb re-called the 5' RACE reads through MiXCR, storing one row per CDR3 protein. The repertoire has about 1.1 million distinct CDR3 sequences, roughly two fifths of them found once; the top ten carry less than 15%. Sequencing was performed on blood. The receptors shown here come from a man younger than 35 in good health.

This clonotype was detected many times. The chain couples TRBV4-2 to TRBJ2-3, with D possibly matching TRBD2 (6 bases). V dropped 0 bases and J dropped 2 bases, with 12 bases sitting between them. The CDR3 is 16 amino acids. CDR1 and CDR2 from the germline V gene are LGHNA and YNFKEQ. Here the CDR3 DNA reads TGTGCCAGCAGCCAAGAGGGGGACTTCTCCACAGATACGCAGTATTTT. This gives the protein CASSQEGDFSTDTQYF.

The gene calls are TRBV6-5 and TRBJ2-1; 7 bases are shared with TRBD1. J gave up 4 bases and V 2 bases, and 5 bases lay outside the gene matches. This CDR3 is built from 15 residues. Germline V gene lookup returns CDR1 MNHEY and CDR2 SVGAGI. As DNA, the CDR3 is TGTGCCAGCAGTTACAGGGGACAGCGGTACAATGAGCAGTTCTTC. Translated: CASSYRGQRYNEQFF.

The sample holds a few counts of this clonotype. The gene calls are TRBV7-9 and TRBJ2-1; D remains unclear. The ends were cut back, 1 base at V and 7 bases at J, with 8 bases in the middle. The CDR3 totals 13 residues. CDR1 is SEHNR and CDR2 is FQNEAQ in the germline V gene (reference sequence). CDR3 sequence: CASSLGFLNEQFF. The CDR3 DNA follows: TGTGCCAGCAGCTTAGGATTTCTAAATGAGCAGTTCTTC.

The chain couples TRBV20-1 to TRBJ1-2; 7 bases agree with TRBD1. This CDR3 is 12 amino acids long. V lost 6 bases, J lost 10 bases, and 11 bases stayed unmatched. Germline V gives CDR1 DFQATT, CDR2 SNEGSKA (reference sequence). The chain's CDR3 is CSALQGTPDYTF. CDR3 DNA: TGCAGTGCATTACAGGGGACTCCCGACTACACCTTC.

The rearrangement joins TRBV10-3 to TRBJ2-6; a weak D match, TRBD2 (7 bases). The ends were cut back, 8 bases at V and 0 bases at J, with 11 bases in the middle. Germline V gives CDR1 ENHRY, CDR2 SYGVKD. The CDR3 covers 15 residues. The CDR3 sequence: CAIGGDISGANVLTF. CDR3 DNA: TGTGCCATCGGGGGGGACATCTCTGGGGCCAACGTCCTGACTTTC.

Note on this clonotype: Possible read error: a much larger clone is one base away. The gene calls are TRBV20-1 and TRBJ2-7, with D possibly TRBD2 on 5 matching bases. Germline lookup yields CDR1 DFQATT and CDR2 SNEGSKA (reference sequence). V gave up 6 bases and J gave up 4 bases, with 16 bases separating them. This CDR3 is 13 amino acids long. Here the CDR3 DNA reads TGCAGTGCAAGCCGAGACGGGGATTACGAGCAGTACTTC. Translated: CSASRDGDYEQYF.

This chain uses TRBV2 with TRBJ2-4; either TRBD1 or TRBD2 may fit D (5 bases each). The J call is uncertain, as TRBJ2-5 better fits the DNA end. Germline CDR1 is SNHLY and CDR2 is FYNNEI. The CDR3 extends over 14 amino acids. CDR3 protein: CASSHTGGSETQYF. In DNA, the CDR3 is TGTGCCAGCAGTCACACAGGCGGGTCAGAGACCCAGTACTTC.

The chain recombines TRBV29-1 with TRBJ1-2; D is possibly TRBD1 (5 bases). Looked up from germline, CDR1 is SQVTM and CDR2 is ANQGSEA. V gave up 0 bases and J gave up 8 bases, with 10 bases separating them. This CDR3 is 12 amino acids long. The CDR3 spells CSVEERGTGYTF. As DNA, the CDR3 is TGCAGCGTTGAAGAAAGAGGGACCGGCTACACCTTC.

This clonotype occurred a few times. The chain uses TRBV12-3 or TRBV12-4 and TRBJ2-1; D call uncertain. Trimming removed 1 base at V and 10 bases at J, with 11 bases between. The CDR3 has 13 amino acids. This chain's CDR3 is CASSLVSLGEQFF. The CDR3, as DNA: TGTGCCAGCAGTTTAGTCTCCTTGGGGGAGCAGTTCTTC.

The chain recombines TRBV6-2 or TRBV6-3 with TRBJ2-2; possibly TRBD1 for D (6 bases). The ends were cut back, 6 bases at V and 6 bases at J, with 20 bases in the middle. Germline-derived CDR1 and CDR2 are MNHEY and SVGEGT. The CDR3 loop spans 16 amino acids. The CDR3 DNA reads TGTGCCAGCAGGCCAGGGACATCTTTACTTCCCGGGGAGCTGTTTTTT. It encodes CASRPGTSLLPGELFF.

V and J are TRBV4-1 and TRBJ2-2, with D perhaps given as TRBD1 or TRBD2 (5 bases each). The CDR3 is 16 residues long. Germline V gives CDR1 MGHRA, CDR2 YSYEKL. Between the trimmed V and J ends, which lost 2 bases and 0 bases, there was a span of 10 bases. This CDR3 is CASSQLWDPNTGELFF. The CDR3 DNA follows: TGCGCCAGCAGCCAACTTTGGGACCCGAACACCGGGGAGCTGTTTTTT.

This chain links TRBV4-3 with TRBJ1-6, with D uncertain. The germline V gene has CDR1 LGHNA and CDR2 YSLEER. Trimming removed 7 bases at V and 7 bases at J, with 14 bases between. The CDR3 covers 14 residues. The DNA for the CDR3 is TGCGCCAGCACCTCTAGACCGGGGAATTCACCCCTCCACTTT. Translation gives CASTSRPGNSPLHF.

The chain links TRBV7-2 to TRBJ2-5; perhaps D is TRBD1 or TRBD2 (5 bases each). V was trimmed by 5 bases and J by 5 bases, leaving 12 bases between them. Germline CDR1 is SGHTA and CDR2 is FQGNSA. CDR3 length: 13 amino acids. The CDR3 loop reads CASSVVGDETQYF. CDR3 nucleotide sequence: TGTGCCAGCAGCGTAGTAGGGGACGAGACCCAGTACTTC.

This clonotype has a count of ten or more. The chain is built from TRBV30 and TRBJ1-2; unclear D gene. The CDR3 is 10 residues long. The germline CDR1 and CDR2 sequences are GTSNPN and SVGIG (reference sequence). The V gene lost 1 base and the J gene lost 9 bases, with 6 bases spanning the gap. The CDR3 protein is CAWSGPRYTF. The CDR3 DNA reads TGTGCCTGGAGTGGGCCTCGCTACACCTTC.

The chain couples TRBV20-1 to TRBJ2-3; D not certain. V dropped 5 bases and J dropped 5 bases, with 17 bases sitting between them. The CDR3 is 14 amino acids. Germline V gives CDR1 DFQATT, CDR2 SNEGSKA (reference sequence). DNA for the CDR3: TGCAGTGCTCTAGGTCGAGATGGTCAAGATACGCAGTATTTT. Translating gives CSALGRDGQDTQYF.

The chain links TRBV4-1 to TRBJ1-2, with no clear D. Germline V CDR1 and CDR2: MGHRA, YSYEKL. Trimming took off 2 bases at V and 4 bases at J, with 11 bases between the two ends. This CDR3 spans 14 amino acids. Here the CDR3 DNA reads TGCGCCAGCAGCCAAAGTAATACGGGCTATGGCTACACCTTC. Translating gives CASSQSNTGYGYTF.

Of note for this clonotype: The junction differs from germline at one of its ends, possibly a read error. V is TRBV28 and J is TRBJ1-2, with a tentative D call TRBD1 (6 bases). This CDR3 is built from 16 residues. Germline CDR1 is MDHEN and CDR2 is SYDVKM. The CDR3 bases are TGTGCCAGCAGTTTACGCGGGGGCCCTTCTAACTATGACTACACCTTC. This encodes CASSLRGGPSNYDYTF.

Ten or more counts support this clonotype. The DNA for the CDR3 is TGTGCCAGCAGCTCGCATTCGGGTAGCACAGATACGCAGTATTTT. This encodes CASSSHSGSTDTQYF. The rearrangement joins TRBV7-9 to TRBJ2-3, with D hard to call. The V end lost 4 bases, the J end lost 0 bases, and 11 bases lay between the germline ends. The CDR3 runs to 15 residues. CDR1 is SEHNR, CDR2 FQNEAQ, per germline (reference sequence).

This chain joins TRBV7-6 and TRBJ1-3, with D uncertain. The V gene lost 5 bases and the J gene lost 5 bases, with 4 bases spanning the gap. The CDR3 extends over 11 amino acids. CDR1 SGHVS and CDR2 FNYEAQ come from the germline V gene. The DNA for the CDR3 is TGTGCCAGCAGCCTAAGAAACACCATATATTTT. Its translation is CASSLRNTIYF.

The rearrangement links TRBV29-1 to TRBJ1-2, with 7 bases aligning to TRBD1. The CDR3 is 13 residues long. Looked up from germline, CDR1 is SQVTM and CDR2 is ANQGSEA. Germline trimming cut 6 bases from V and 2 bases from J; bases unmatched to any gene: 6. The CDR3 region has the DNA TGCAGCGTCGGGACAGCCCAGAACTATGGCTACACCTTC. As protein: CSVGTAQNYGYTF.

This clonotype was observed a few times. CDR3 sequence: CASSGETGYQETQYF. Here the CDR3 DNA reads TGCGCCAGCAGCGGAGAGACAGGGTACCAAGAGACCCAGTACTTC. The chain employs TRBV4-3 and TRBJ2-5, with 7 bases aligning to TRBD1. V lost 5 bases to trimming and J lost 0 bases; unmatched junction nucleotides: 6. This CDR3 region has 15 residues. From germline, CDR1 is LGHNA and CDR2 YSLEER.

This clonotype was observed a few times. This sequence joins TRBV9 and TRBJ2-2; TRBD2 might be the D (6 bases). The germline gives CDR1 SGDLS, CDR2 YYNGEE. With 7 bases removed from V and 4 bases from J, the gap between germline ends came to 14 bases. This CDR3 is 14 amino acids long. The CDR3 nucleotides are TGTGCCAGCTCCGGGACTGATAGCACCGGGGAGCTGTTTTTT. It is translated as CASSGTDSTGELFF.

The chain carries TRBV2 and TRBJ1-2; 11 bases are a match to TRBD1. The CDR3 runs 16 residues. With V trimmed by 0 bases and J by 3 bases, 3 bases remained unmatched. Germline values: CDR1 SNHLY, CDR2 FYNNEI. As DNA, the CDR3 is TGTGCCAGCAGTGAAGCTAGGACAGGGGGCGACTATGGCTACACCTTC. The encoded protein is CASSEARTGGDYGYTF.

J is TRBJ2-3 and V is TRBV20-1; D unclear. V was trimmed by 0 bases and J by 4 bases, leaving 5 bases between them. Germline V gene data show CDR1 as DFQATT and CDR2 as SNEGSKA (reference sequence). The CDR3 loop spans 12 amino acids. The CDR3: CSARDSADTQYF. The CDR3 coding sequence is TGCAGTGCTAGAGATTCAGCAGATACGCAGTATTTT.

V is TRBV12-3 or TRBV12-4 and J is TRBJ1-5; 7 bases match TRBD1. The CDR3 is made up of 15 amino acids. The V and J ends lost 6 bases and 4 bases, in that order; junction bases with no gene match: 9. This chain's CDR3 is CASRSNRGKNQPQHF. CDR3 nucleotide sequence: TGTGCCAGCAGGTCAAACAGGGGAAAAAATCAGCCCCAGCATTTT.

This clonotype has just a few counts. The rearrangement links TRBV7-2 to TRBJ2-1; D is undetermined. Germline V gene data show CDR1 as SGHTA and CDR2 as FQGNSA. V lost 5 bases, J lost 5 bases, and 16 bases lay in between. CDR3 size: 15 residues. CDR3 loop: CASSLLTRWDNEQFF. The CDR3 nucleotides read TGTGCCAGCAGCCTCCTGACGCGGTGGGACAATGAGCAGTTCTTC.

J is TRBJ1-2 and V is TRBV30, with TRBD1 matching 8 bases. V lost 0 bases and J lost 9; bases outside the gene matches: 9. From germline, CDR1 is GTSNPN and CDR2 SVGIG (reference sequence). This CDR3 is 14 amino acids long. Here the CDR3 reads CAWSVGAGGLSYTF. CDR3 bases: TGTGCCTGGAGTGTAGGGGCAGGGGGCCTAAGCTACACCTTC.

This clonotype was seen only a few times. V and J are TRBV4-2 and TRBJ1-2; a weak D match, TRBD1 (5 bases). Germline V gene sequence: CDR1 LGHNA, CDR2 YNFKEQ. Trimming cost V 8 bases and J 6 bases, with 16 bases left between them. The CDR3 has 13 residues. Here the CDR3 reads CASCCGGGDGYTF. The DNA of the CDR3 is TGTGCCAGCTGTTGTGGTGGGGGGGATGGCTACACCTTC.